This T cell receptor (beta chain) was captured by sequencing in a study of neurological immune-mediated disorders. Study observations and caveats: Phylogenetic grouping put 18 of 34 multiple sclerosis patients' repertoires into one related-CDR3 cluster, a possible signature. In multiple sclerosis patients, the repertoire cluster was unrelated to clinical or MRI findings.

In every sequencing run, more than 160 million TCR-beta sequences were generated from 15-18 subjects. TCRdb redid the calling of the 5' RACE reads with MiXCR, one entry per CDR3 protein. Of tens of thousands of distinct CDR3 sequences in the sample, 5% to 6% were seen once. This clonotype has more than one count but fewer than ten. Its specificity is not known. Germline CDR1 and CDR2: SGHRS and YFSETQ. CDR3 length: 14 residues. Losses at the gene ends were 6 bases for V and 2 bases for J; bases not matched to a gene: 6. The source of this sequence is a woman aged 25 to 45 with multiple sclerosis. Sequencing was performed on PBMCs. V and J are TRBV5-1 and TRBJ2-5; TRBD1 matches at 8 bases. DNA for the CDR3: TGCGCCAGCACCAGGACAGGGAGACAAGAGACCCAGTACTTC. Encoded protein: CASTRTGRQETQYF.